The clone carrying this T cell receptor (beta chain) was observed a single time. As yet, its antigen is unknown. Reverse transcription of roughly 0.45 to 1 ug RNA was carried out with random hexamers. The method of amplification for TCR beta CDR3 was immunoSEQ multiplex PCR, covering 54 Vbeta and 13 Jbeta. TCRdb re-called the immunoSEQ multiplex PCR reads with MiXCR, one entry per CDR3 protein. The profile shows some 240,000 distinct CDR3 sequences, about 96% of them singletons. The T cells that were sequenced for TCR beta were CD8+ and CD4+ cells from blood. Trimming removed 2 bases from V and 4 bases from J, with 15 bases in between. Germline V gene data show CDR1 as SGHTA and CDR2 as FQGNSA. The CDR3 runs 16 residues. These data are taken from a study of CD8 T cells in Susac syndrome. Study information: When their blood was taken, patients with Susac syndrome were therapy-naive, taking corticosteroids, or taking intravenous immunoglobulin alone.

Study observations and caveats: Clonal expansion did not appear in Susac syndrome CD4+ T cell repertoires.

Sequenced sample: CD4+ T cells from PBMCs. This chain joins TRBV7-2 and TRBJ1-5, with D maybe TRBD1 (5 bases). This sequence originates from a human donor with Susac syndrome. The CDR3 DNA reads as TGTGCCAGCAGCTTAAGTGTCGGGACTCCAAATCAGCCCCAGCATTTT. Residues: CASSLSVGTPNQPQHF.